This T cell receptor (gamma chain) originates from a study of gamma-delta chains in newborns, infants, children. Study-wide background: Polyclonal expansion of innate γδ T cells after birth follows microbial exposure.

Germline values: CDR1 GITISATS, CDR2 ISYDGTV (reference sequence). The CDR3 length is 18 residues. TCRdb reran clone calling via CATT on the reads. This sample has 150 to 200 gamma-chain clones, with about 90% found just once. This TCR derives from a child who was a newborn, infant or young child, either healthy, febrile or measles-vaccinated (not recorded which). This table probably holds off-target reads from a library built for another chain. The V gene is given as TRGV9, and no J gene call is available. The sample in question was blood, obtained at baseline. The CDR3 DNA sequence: TGTGCCTGTGACACCGTCGGGGGATTGGGGCTTTTGACAGCACAACTCTTCTTT. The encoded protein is CACDTVGGLGLLTAQLFF.